These 24 T cell receptor beta chains were sequenced from one sample in a study of circulating and synovial CD4+ cells in juvenile arthritis. Libraries were prepared by immunoSEQ multiplex PCR; TCRdb keeps only in-frame clonotypes and omits some of them. Altogether about 34,000 clones are present, 95% being singletons, with the ten largest covering around 0.17%. The sample comprised CD4+ T cells from blood. The receptors were gathered from a human donor with juvenile idiopathic arthritis.

Here the CDR3 reads CASIYSGGWETQYF. The CDR3 nucleotides read TGTGCCAGCATCTATAGCGGAGGGTGGGAGACCCAGTACTTC. V and J are TRBV6-1 and TRBJ2-5; TRBD2 might be the D (6 bases). The germline gives CDR1 MNHNS, CDR2 SASEGT. CDR3 length: 14 amino acids. Trimming pared 7 bases from V and 5 bases from J, leaving 17 bases between.

The genes are TRBV30 and TRBJ1-4; D is uncertain. The CDR3 spans 15 residues. Germline CDR1 and CDR2: GTSNPN and SVGIG (reference sequence). The germline V and J ends were trimmed by 0 bases and 4 bases, with 12 bases remaining between them. The CDR3 nucleotides read TGTGCCTGGAGTGTTGGTCTTGTCGGTAATGAAAAACTGTTTTTT. This codes for CAWSVGLVGNEKLFF. Combining the CDR3 with reference TRBV30 and TRBJ1-4 gives the whole variable domain SQTIHQWPATLVQPVGSPLSLECTVEGTSNPNLYWYRQAAGRGLQLLFYSVGIGQISSEVPQNLSASRPQDRQFILSSKKLLLSDSGFYLCAWSVGLVGNEKLFFGSGTQLSVL.

The chain employs TRBV5-1 and TRBJ1-1, with 8 bases that match TRBD1. CDR3 size: 16 residues. V shed 1 base, J shed 1 base, and the junction held 6 bases outside the gene matches. From germline, CDR1 is SGHRS and CDR2 YFSETQ. The CDR3 sequence is CASSLYGQGTNTEAFF. In DNA form, the CDR3 reads TGCGCCAGCAGCTTGTATGGACAGGGAACGAACACTGAAGCTTTCTTT.

The V call is TRBV11-2, the J call TRBJ2-1; TRBD2 aligns across 10 bases. The V gene's germline CDR1 is SGHAT and CDR2 FQNNGV. The junction had 6 bases not matched to a gene; V was cut back by 3 bases and J by 7 bases. The CDR3 runs to 15 residues. The CDR3 protein is CASSFLAGATNEQFF. The CDR3 coding sequence is TGTGCCAGCAGCTTCCTAGCGGGAGCCACTAATGAGCAGTTCTTC.

The gene calls are TRBV9 and TRBJ2-7; a possible D gene is TRBD2 (7 bases). V gave up 4 bases and J gave up 4 bases, with 21 bases separating them. This CDR3 comprises 16 residues. Germline V gene sequence: CDR1 SGDLS, CDR2 YYNGEE. CDR3 nucleotide sequence: TGTGCCAGCAGCCCCAAGGGGGGGGGCCCGGGATACGAGCAGTACTTC. Its translation: CASSPKGGGPGYEQYF.

This rearrangement joins TRBV11-2 to TRBJ2-2; unclear D gene. Germline lookup yields CDR1 SGHAT and CDR2 FQNNGV. Trimming pared 2 bases from V and 6 bases from J, leaving 7 bases between. The CDR3 is 13 amino acids. The DNA of the CDR3 is TGTGCCAGCAGCTTATACCACTCCGGGGAGCTGTTTTTT. Its protein is CASSLYHSGELFF.

The chain links TRBV28 to TRBJ2-3, with D possibly matching TRBD1 (7 bases). Trimming took 8 bases from V and 8 from J, leaving 23 bases between them. Germline V gene sequence: CDR1 MDHEN, CDR2 SYDVKM. This CDR3 contains 15 residues. CDR3: CASRIADRPISTQYF. DNA for the CDR3: TGTGCCAGCCGAATAGCGGACAGGCCCATAAGTACGCAGTATTTT.

A single count supports this clone. The chain joins TRBV30 to TRBJ1-2, with a tentative D call TRBD1 (5 bases). With 2 bases removed from V and 4 bases from J, the gap between germline ends came to 11 bases. CDR1 and CDR2 from the germline V gene are GTSNPN and SVGIG (reference sequence). The CDR3 is made up of 13 amino acids. The CDR3 nucleotides are TGTGCCTGGAGTCCCCGGGACTCCTATGGCTACACCTTC. This encodes CAWSPRDSYGYTF.

The count of this clone is one. CDR3 coding DNA: TGTGCCAGCAGCACACTAGACGGTCAAGAGACCCAGTACTTC. This sequence encodes CASSTLDGQETQYF. This chain joins TRBV5-8 and TRBJ2-5; perhaps TRBD2 as D (5 bases). The germline V gene has CDR1 SGHTS and CDR2 YDEGEE. The ends were cut back, 4 bases at V and 2 bases at J, with 12 bases in the middle. This CDR3 is 14 amino acids long. Full variable domain (missing parts from reference TRBV5-8 and TRBJ2-5): EAGVTQSPTHLIKTRGQQATLRCSPISGHTSVYWYQQALGLGLQFLLWYDEGEERNRGNFPPRFSGRQFPNYSSELNVNALELEDSALYLCASSTLDGQETQYFGPGTRLLVL.

J is TRBJ2-5 and V is TRBV18; the match to TRBD2 covers 11 bases. The CDR3 covers 19 residues. Germline CDR1 is KGHSH and CDR2 is LQKENI. J lost 2 bases, V lost 1 base, and 12 bases had no gene match. The CDR3 sequence: CASSPLGPSGGPQQETQYF. Here the CDR3 DNA reads TGTGCCAGCTCACCACTTGGGCCTAGCGGGGGGCCACAACAAGAGACCCAGTACTTC. Together with reference TRBV18 and TRBJ2-5, the CDR3 gives the full variable domain: NAGVMQNPRHLVRRRGQEARLRCSPMKGHSHVYWYRQLPEEGLKFMVYLQKENIIDESGMPKERFSAEFPKEGPSILRIQQVVRGDSAAYFCASSPLGPSGGPQQETQYFGPGTRLLVL.

The rearrangement joins TRBV10-1 to TRBJ2-2; TRBD1 is a possible D gene (5 bases). The length of the CDR3 is 13 residues. V was pared by 8 bases and J by 5 bases, with 12 bases between. Germline V lookup: CDR1 WNHNN, CDR2 SYGVQD (reference sequence). Here the CDR3 reads CASSLRGTGELFF. The CDR3 DNA follows: TGCGCCAGCTCCCTTAGGGGAACCGGGGAGCTGTTTTTT.

The chain links TRBV7-8 to TRBJ2-7, with no clear D. Germline lookup yields CDR1 SGHVS and CDR2 FQNEAQ. The V gene lost 3 bases and the J gene lost 6 bases, with 9 bases spanning the gap. The CDR3 contains 12 residues. CDR3 DNA sequence: TGTGCCAGCAGCTTTCGGTCGGGCGAGCAGTACTTC. Translated: CASSFRSGEQYF.

The chain uses TRBV9 and TRBJ1-2, with TRBD1 matching over 8 bases. The CDR3 consists of 15 residues. CDR1 and CDR2 from the germline V gene are SGDLS and YYNGEE. With V trimmed by 4 bases and J by 4 bases, 9 bases remained unmatched. The CDR3 here is CASSIGTGGSYGYTF. The CDR3 nucleotides read TGTGCCAGCAGCATTGGGACAGGAGGTTCCTATGGCTACACCTTC.

This sequence joins TRBV30 and TRBJ1-1; D gene unclear. Trimming took 7 bases from V and 0 from J, leaving 15 bases between them. The CDR3 is 14 residues long. Germline values: CDR1 GTSNPN, CDR2 SVGIG (reference sequence). The CDR3 DNA is TGTGCCTTGAGGTGGGCGGGATTGAACACTGAAGCTTTCTTT. Its translation is CALRWAGLNTEAFF.

The chain carries TRBV9 and TRBJ1-1; TRBD1 aligns across 9 bases. Germline V CDR1 and CDR2: SGDLS, YYNGEE. This CDR3 has 14 amino acids. V dropped 0 bases and J dropped 4; count of bases not matched to a gene: 1. The chain's CDR3 is CASSVGQGGTEAFF. CDR3 nucleotides: TGTGCCAGCAGCGTAGGACAGGGGGGCACTGAAGCTTTCTTT.

The chain employs TRBV7-4 and TRBJ1-3; TRBD1 matches at 8 bases. With 7 bases clipped from V and 1 base from J, the junction kept 0 bases outside the gene matches. The CDR3 has 13 amino acids. Germline CDR1 reads SGHVT; CDR2 reads SQSDAQ. The CDR3 is CASNRGSGNTIYF. As DNA, the CDR3 is TGTGCCAGCAACAGGGGGTCTGGAAACACCATATATTTT.

This chain joins TRBV19 and TRBJ2-3; maybe TRBD2 (6 bases). The length of the CDR3 is 14 residues. Trimming left V 4 bases short and J 4 bases short, with 12 bases between. Germline V gene sequence: CDR1 LNHDA, CDR2 SQIVND (reference sequence). CDR3 DNA sequence: TGTGCCAGTAGTACCCGGGAGAAGGCAGATACGCAGTATTTT. Protein product: CASSTREKADTQYF.

The chain is built from TRBV27 and TRBJ1-1; TRBD1 agrees at 7 bases. V shed 2 bases and J 11 bases; nucleotides not matched to a gene: 8. CDR3 length equals 13 residues. CDR1 is MNHEY, CDR2 SMNVEV, per germline (reference sequence). CDR3: CASSLTQGVMAFF. CDR3 sequence (DNA): TGTGCCAGCAGTTTAACTCAGGGGGTGATGGCTTTCTTT.

J is TRBJ2-2 and V is TRBV6-1; 10 nucleotides agree with TRBD2. CDR3 length: 15 amino acids. Germline CDR1 and CDR2: MNHNS and SASEGT. J gave up 6 bases and V 7 bases, and 8 bases lay outside the gene matches. CDR3 amino acids: CASTRSGGRAGELFF. As DNA, the CDR3 is TGTGCCAGCACCCGTAGCGGGGGGAGGGCCGGGGAGCTGTTTTTT.

The J gene is TRBJ1-1, the V gene TRBV5-6; a weak D match, TRBD1 (6 bases). Trimming took 0 bases from V and 4 from J, leaving 7 bases between them. Germline V gene data show CDR1 as SGHDT and CDR2 as YYEEEE. The CDR3 contains 13 residues. CDR3 DNA: TGTGCCAGCAGCTTGGGCAGGGGCACTGAAGCTTTCTTT. It yields the protein CASSLGRGTEAFF.

The genes are TRBV11-2 and TRBJ2-7; tentative D call: TRBD1 (6 bases). Germline V gives CDR1 SGHAT, CDR2 FQNNGV. V was pared by 5 bases and J by 0 bases, with 20 bases between. The CDR3 has 17 residues. The CDR3 region has the DNA TGTGCCAGCAGCGGCACCGGTTGGACAGATATCTCCTACGAGCAGTACTTC. This encodes CASSGTGWTDISYEQYF.

The rearrangement uses TRBV7-8 and TRBJ1-2; weak D call: TRBD1 (5 bases). Germline V CDR1 and CDR2: SGHVS, FQNEAQ. The V end lost 1 base, the J end lost 4 bases, and 7 bases lay between the germline ends. The CDR3 loop spans 13 amino acids. The CDR3 loop is CASSLGQSYGYTF. The DNA for the CDR3 is TGTGCCAGCAGCTTAGGACAGTCCTATGGCTACACCTTC.

The chain couples TRBV11-3 to TRBJ1-2; 7 nucleotides match TRBD1. The V gene's germline CDR1 is SGHNT and CDR2 YENEEA. V shed 5 bases, J shed 3 bases, and the junction held 3 bases outside the gene matches. The CDR3 is made up of 13 amino acids. The CDR3 is CASSRTGDYGYTF. DNA of the CDR3: TGTGCCAGCAGCCGTACAGGGGACTATGGCTACACCTTC.

The DNA for the CDR3 is TGTGCCAGCTCACTACAACGACTAGCGGGAGACCGCACAGATACGCAGTATTTT. It yields the protein CASSLQRLAGDRTDTQYF. The V call is TRBV18, the J call TRBJ2-3, with TRBD2 identical over 12 bases. Germline V CDR1 and CDR2: KGHSH, LQKENI. The CDR3 loop spans 18 amino acids. Unmatched junction bases numbered 9, after V lost 4 bases and J lost 1 base.